These T cell receptor beta chains were read from a single sample in a study of T cells in Graves' hyperthyroidism and ophthalmopathy. TCRdb redid the calling of the multiplex PCR reads with MiXCR, one entry per CDR3 protein. The sample gives 640,000 or so distinct CDR3 sequences, 13% to 15% of which show up once; 6.5% to 9% is in the top ten. Specimen: blood. Every receptor here comes from a woman aged 18 to 35 with Graves' ophthalmopathy. Both conserved end residues are part of each CDR3. Fields, in order: V gene, D gene, J gene, clone size, CDR3 DNA, CDR3 protein. A D gene is named only where the DNA matches it firmly. Clone size, where shown, is once, few, many, or a class for clones that have expanded.

v_gene: TRBV30; d_gene: TRBD1; j_gene: TRBJ2-7; abundance: few; CDR3nt: TGTGCCTGGAGTGGCGGGACAGGGGGTAGCCCTTACTACGAGCAGTACTTC; CDR3aa: CAWSGGTGGSPYYEQYF
v_gene: TRBV3-1; d_gene: NA; j_gene: TRBJ2-2; abundance: many; CDR3nt: TGTGCCAGCAGCCAAACAGGACTGTTGAGGGAGCTGTTTTTT; CDR3aa: CASSQTGLLRELFF
v_gene: TRBV6-2/TRBV6-3; d_gene: TRBD2; j_gene: TRBJ2-1; abundance: many; CDR3nt: TGTGCCAGCAGCCCCGGTAGCGGGAACTCCTACAATGAGCAGTTCTTC; CDR3aa: CASSPGSGNSYNEQFF
v_gene: TRBV19; d_gene: NA; j_gene: TRBJ1-1; abundance: NA; CDR3nt: TGTGCCAGTATCGAGAGATATGAGGACACTGAAGCTTTCTTT; CDR3aa: CASIERYEDTEAFF
v_gene: TRBV10-3; d_gene: NA; j_gene: TRBJ2-1; abundance: NA; CDR3nt: TGTGCCATCAGTAGGGGGAATGAGCAGTTCTTC; CDR3aa: CAISRGNEQFF
v_gene: TRBV9; d_gene: TRBD1; j_gene: TRBJ2-3; abundance: NA; CDR3nt: TGTGCCAGCAGCCCCCGGACAGGGATCACAGATACGCAGTATTTT; CDR3aa: CASSPRTGITDTQYF
v_gene: TRBV9; d_gene: NA; j_gene: TRBJ2-1; abundance: NA; CDR3nt: TGTGCCAGCAGCGTACTTGGCCGGGTTGGGAATGAGCAGTTCTTC; CDR3aa: CASSVLGRVGNEQFF
v_gene: TRBV5-1; d_gene: NA; j_gene: TRBJ1-1; abundance: many; CDR3nt: TGCGCCAGCAGCTTGGGCGGGACACCTCTGAACACTGAAGCTTTCTTT; CDR3aa: CASSLGGTPLNTEAFF
v_gene: TRBV2; d_gene: NA; j_gene: TRBJ2-7; abundance: many; CDR3nt: TGTGCCAGCAGTGATCGGGCCCCGGGGGAGCAGTACTTC; CDR3aa: CASSDRAPGEQYF
v_gene: TRBV7-9; d_gene: NA; j_gene: TRBJ2-6; abundance: few; CDR3nt: TGTGCCAGCAGCTTAAGACGAGGGGTCTCTGGGGCCAACGTCCTGACTTTC; CDR3aa: CASSLRRGVSGANVLTF
v_gene: TRBV4-3; d_gene: NA; j_gene: TRBJ1-3; abundance: NA; CDR3nt: TGCGCCAGCAGCCCAGAGGGGTTCTCTGGAAACACCATATATTTT; CDR3aa: CASSPEGFSGNTIYF
v_gene: TRBV7-2; d_gene: TRBD1; j_gene: TRBJ2-7; abundance: many; CDR3nt: TGTGCCAGCAGGCCACCGGGACAGGGGACTTCCTACGAGCAGTACTTC; CDR3aa: CASRPPGQGTSYEQYF
v_gene: TRBV2; d_gene: TRBD1; j_gene: TRBJ1-5; abundance: many; CDR3nt: TGTGCCAGCCGGACAGGGGGAACGTATAGCAATCAGCCCCAGCATTTT; CDR3aa: CASRTGGTYSNQPQHF
v_gene: TRBV7-6; d_gene: NA; j_gene: TRBJ1-1; abundance: NA; CDR3nt: TGTGCCAGCAGAAGCGGGGCCACTGAAGCTTTCTTT; CDR3aa: CASRSGATEAFF
v_gene: TRBV6-1; d_gene: TRBD1; j_gene: TRBJ1-5; abundance: many; CDR3nt: TGTGCCAGCAGTGAACAACGGGACAGGTCCCATCAGCCCCAGCATTTT; CDR3aa: CASSEQRDRSHQPQHF
v_gene: TRBV19; d_gene: TRBD2; j_gene: TRBJ2-1; abundance: NA; CDR3nt: TGTGCCAGTAGCTCTTCGCTAGCGGGGGAGCAGTTCTTC; CDR3aa: CASSSSLAGEQFF
v_gene: TRBV9; d_gene: NA; j_gene: TRBJ1-2; abundance: few; CDR3nt: TGTGCCAGCAGCGCCTCTGCAACAGCCGCTAACTATGGCTACACCTTC; CDR3aa: CASSASATAANYGYTF
v_gene: TRBV25-1; d_gene: NA; j_gene: TRBJ2-7; abundance: NA; CDR3nt: TGTGCCAGCAGCTCTCTCGTGGCAGGGGTAGACTACGAGCAGTACTTC; CDR3aa: CASSSLVAGVDYEQYF
v_gene: TRBV6-2/TRBV6-3; d_gene: NA; j_gene: TRBJ2-1; abundance: many; CDR3nt: TGTGCCAGCAGCGTTCCCAACAATGAGCAGTTCTTC; CDR3aa: CASSVPNNEQFF
v_gene: TRBV3-1; d_gene: NA; j_gene: TRBJ2-7; abundance: many; CDR3nt: TGTGCCAGCAGCCAAAAGGGGCATGTAAACGAGCAGTACTTC; CDR3aa: CASSQKGHVNEQYF
v_gene: TRBV12-3/TRBV12-4; d_gene: TRBD1; j_gene: TRBJ1-4; abundance: few; CDR3nt: TGTGCCAGCAGCCTAGGGACAGGGGGCGTAGGGTCAGTTGAAAAACTGTTTTTT; CDR3aa: CASSLGTGGVGSVEKLFF
v_gene: TRBV29-1; d_gene: NA; j_gene: TRBJ2-3; abundance: many; CDR3nt: TGCAGCGTTGACCTTGGACAGACTAGCACAGATACGCAGTATTTT; CDR3aa: CSVDLGQTSTDTQYF
v_gene: TRBV28; d_gene: NA; j_gene: TRBJ1-2; abundance: many; CDR3nt: TGTGCCAGCTCACCACGGGATTTCCCACCATACACCTTC; CDR3aa: CASSPRDFPPYTF
v_gene: TRBV20-1; d_gene: TRBD2; j_gene: TRBJ2-3; abundance: NA; CDR3nt: TGCAGTGCTAGAAGGCCTAGCGGGAGGGCAGATACGCAGTATTTT; CDR3aa: CSARRPSGRADTQYF
v_gene: TRBV28; d_gene: TRBD1; j_gene: TRBJ1-1; abundance: many; CDR3nt: TGTGCCAGCAGTTTATATCGACAGGGGGCTGTTGAAGCTTTCTTT; CDR3aa: CASSLYRQGAVEAFF
v_gene: TRBV9; d_gene: TRBD2; j_gene: TRBJ2-7; abundance: many; CDR3nt: TGTGCCAGCAGCGTGGGACTAGCGGGAGCCGGCAACTACGAGCAGTACTTC; CDR3aa: CASSVGLAGAGNYEQYF
v_gene: TRBV9; d_gene: NA; j_gene: TRBJ1-5; abundance: NA; CDR3nt: TGTGCCAGCAGCGTGGGGTCGAGCAATCAGCCCCAGCATTTT; CDR3aa: CASSVGSSNQPQHF
v_gene: TRBV24-1; d_gene: NA; j_gene: TRBJ2-1; abundance: many; CDR3nt: TGTGCCACCAGTGATTCGACAGGTAGCTCCTACAATGAGCAGTTCTTC; CDR3aa: CATSDSTGSSYNEQFF
v_gene: TRBV19; d_gene: NA; j_gene: TRBJ1-1; abundance: NA; CDR3nt: TGTGCCAGTACCCCATCTCCTAAGGGATTAGGATCTTTCTTT; CDR3aa: CASTPSPKGLGSFF
v_gene: TRBV6-1; d_gene: TRBD2; j_gene: TRBJ2-3; abundance: NA; CDR3nt: TGTGCCAGCACCAGAACAGCCGGCGGGAGGGCAAGTGCAGATACGCAGTATTTT; CDR3aa: CASTRTAGGRASADTQYF
v_gene: TRBV28; d_gene: NA; j_gene: TRBJ2-7; abundance: many; CDR3nt: TGTGCCAGCAGGTCTTTCTACGAGCAGTACTTC; CDR3aa: CASRSFYEQYF
v_gene: TRBV12-3/TRBV12-4; d_gene: NA; j_gene: TRBJ2-7; abundance: many; CDR3nt: TGTGCCAGCAGCAAACCTACCTACGAGCAGTACTTC; CDR3aa: CASSKPTYEQYF
v_gene: TRBV9; d_gene: NA; j_gene: TRBJ2-7; abundance: many; CDR3nt: TGTGCCAGCAGCGTAGGTGTTGGAGGGTTTTTCGAGCAGTACTTC; CDR3aa: CASSVGVGGFFEQYF
v_gene: TRBV6-2/TRBV6-3; d_gene: NA; j_gene: TRBJ1-2; abundance: few; CDR3nt: TGTGCCAGCAGTTACTCAGGGGAGGAATATGGCTACACCTTC; CDR3aa: CASSYSGEEYGYTF
v_gene: TRBV29-1; d_gene: NA; j_gene: TRBJ1-3; abundance: NA; CDR3nt: TGCAGCGTTGCCCGGGTTGACTCTGGAAACACCATATATTTT; CDR3aa: CSVARVDSGNTIYF
v_gene: TRBV19; d_gene: NA; j_gene: TRBJ1-5; abundance: few; CDR3nt: TGTGCCAGTAGTATAGAGGGGGGATATAGCAATCAGCCCCAGCATTTT; CDR3aa: CASSIEGGYSNQPQHF
v_gene: TRBV15; d_gene: NA; j_gene: TRBJ2-2; abundance: few; CDR3nt: TGTGCCACCAGACCGAGGGGCTCCGGGGAGCTGTTTTTT; CDR3aa: CATRPRGSGELFF
v_gene: TRBV7-9; d_gene: TRBD2; j_gene: TRBJ2-1; abundance: many; CDR3nt: TGTGCCAGCAGCTTAAGACTAGCGGGACCCTACAATGAGCAGTTCTTC; CDR3aa: CASSLRLAGPYNEQFF
v_gene: TRBV28; d_gene: NA; j_gene: TRBJ2-4; abundance: NA; CDR3nt: TGTGCCAGCAGTTTACCCGCCTCAACCAAAAACATTCAGTACTTC; CDR3aa: CASSLPASTKNIQYF
v_gene: TRBV7-2; d_gene: TRBD2; j_gene: TRBJ2-1; abundance: once; CDR3nt: TGTGCCAGCAGCGCCCCCCCTAGCGGGAGTGGGGAGCAGTTCTTC; CDR3aa: CASSAPPSGSGEQFF